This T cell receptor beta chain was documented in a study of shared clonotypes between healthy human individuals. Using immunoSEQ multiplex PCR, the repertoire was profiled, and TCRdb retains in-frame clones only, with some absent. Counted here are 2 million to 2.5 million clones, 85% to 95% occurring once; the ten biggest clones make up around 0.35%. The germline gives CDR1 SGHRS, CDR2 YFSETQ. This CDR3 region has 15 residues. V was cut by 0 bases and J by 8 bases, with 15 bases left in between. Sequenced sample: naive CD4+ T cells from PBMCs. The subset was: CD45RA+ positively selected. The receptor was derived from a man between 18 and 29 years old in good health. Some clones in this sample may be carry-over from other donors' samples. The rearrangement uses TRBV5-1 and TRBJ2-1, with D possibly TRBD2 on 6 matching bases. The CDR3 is CASSLVAETSYEQFF. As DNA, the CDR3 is TGCGCCAGCAGCTTGGTAGCGGAGACCTCCTATGAGCAGTTCTTC.